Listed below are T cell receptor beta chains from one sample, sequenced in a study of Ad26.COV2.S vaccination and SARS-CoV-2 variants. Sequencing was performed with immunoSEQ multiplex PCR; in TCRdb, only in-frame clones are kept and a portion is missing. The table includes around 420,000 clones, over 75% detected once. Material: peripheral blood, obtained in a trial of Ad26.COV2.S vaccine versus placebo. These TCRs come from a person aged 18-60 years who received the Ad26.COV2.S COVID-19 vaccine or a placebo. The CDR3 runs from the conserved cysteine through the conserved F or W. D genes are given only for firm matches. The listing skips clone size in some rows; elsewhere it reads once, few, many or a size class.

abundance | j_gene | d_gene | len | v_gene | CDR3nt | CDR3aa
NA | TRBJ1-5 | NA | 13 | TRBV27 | TGTGCCAGCAGTTTGCGGGGGAATCAGCCCCAGCATTTT | CASSLRGNQPQHF
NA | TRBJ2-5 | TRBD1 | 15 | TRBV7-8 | TGTGCCAGCAGCCGGGGGCGGACAGGGCAAGAGACCCAGTACTTC | CASSRGRTGQETQYF
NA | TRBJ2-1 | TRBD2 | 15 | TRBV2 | TGTGCCAGCAGCCAAACTAGCGGGGGGCACAATGAGCAGTTCTTC | CASSQTSGGHNEQFF
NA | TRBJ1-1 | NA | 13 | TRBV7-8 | TGTGCCAGCAGCAGTAGGGGTGTCCCTGAAGCTTTCTTT | CASSSRGVPEAFF
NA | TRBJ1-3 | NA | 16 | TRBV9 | TGTGCCAGCAGCACAACGGGGGCCCGCTCTGGAAACACCATATATTTT | CASSTTGARSGNTIYF
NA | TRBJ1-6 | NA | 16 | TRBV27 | TGTGCCAGCAGTTTAGGAGGGGGTTCGCTCTATTCACCCCTCCACTTT | CASSLGGGSLYSPLHF
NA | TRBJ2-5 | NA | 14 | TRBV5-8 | TGTGCCAGCAGCCCAGGGACCATCCGGGAGACCCAGTACTTC | CASSPGTIRETQYF
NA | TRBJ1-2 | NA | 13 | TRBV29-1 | TGCAGCGTTGAAATGAGAATTAACTATGGCTACACCTTC | CSVEMRINYGYTF
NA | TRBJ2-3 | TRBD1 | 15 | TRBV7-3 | TGTGCCAGCAGCCTTTCGACAGGGGTGACAGATACGCAGTATTTT | CASSLSTGVTDTQYF
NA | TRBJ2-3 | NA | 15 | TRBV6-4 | TGTGCCAGCAGTTCAGGCCGATCTAGCACAGATACGCAGTATTTT | CASSSGRSSTDTQYF
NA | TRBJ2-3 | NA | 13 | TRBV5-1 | TGCGCCAGCAGCCTCAGGCGCACAGATACGCAGTATTTT | CASSLRRTDTQYF
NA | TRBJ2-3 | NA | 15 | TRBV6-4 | TGTGCCAGCAGTCTCGACAGAGGGAGCACAGATACGCAGTATTTT | CASSLDRGSTDTQYF
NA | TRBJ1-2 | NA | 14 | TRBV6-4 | TGTGCCAGCATCGAAGACGGGACTAACTATGGCTACACCTTC | CASIEDGTNYGYTF
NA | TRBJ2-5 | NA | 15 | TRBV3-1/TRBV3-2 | TGTGCCAGCAGCCGCCAGACGGCGACCCAAGAGACCCAGTACTTC | CASSRQTATQETQYF
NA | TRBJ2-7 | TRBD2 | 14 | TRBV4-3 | TGCGCCAGCAGCCAAGATGCCACCGGGACTATCCAGTACTTC | CASSQDATGTIQYF
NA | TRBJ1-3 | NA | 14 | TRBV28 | TGTGCCAGCAGTTTTTATTCCTCTGGAAACACCATATATTTT | CASSFYSSGNTIYF
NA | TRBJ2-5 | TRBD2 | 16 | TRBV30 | TGTGCCTGGAGTGCCTATCGCGGGGGGACCCCGGAGACCCAGTACTTC | CAWSAYRGGTPETQYF
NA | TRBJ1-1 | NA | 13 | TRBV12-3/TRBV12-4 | TGTGCCAGCAGTTTAACAGAGAACACTGAAGCTTTCTTT | CASSLTENTEAFF
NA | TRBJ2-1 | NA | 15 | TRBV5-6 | TGTGCCAGCAGCTTGGGGGGAAGCTCCTACAATGAGCAGTTCTTC | CASSLGGSSYNEQFF
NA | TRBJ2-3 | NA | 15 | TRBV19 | TGTGCCAGTAGTATATCGGGGTCTTGGGCAGATACGCAGTATTTT | CASSISGSWADTQYF
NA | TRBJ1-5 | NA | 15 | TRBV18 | TGTGCCAGCTCACCACCGGGAGGGGTAAGTCAGCCCCAGCATTTT | CASSPPGGVSQPQHF
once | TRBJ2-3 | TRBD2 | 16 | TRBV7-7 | TGTGCCAGCTCTATATCCAGCGGGGGGGGCACAGATACGCAGTATTTT | CASSISSGGGTDTQYF
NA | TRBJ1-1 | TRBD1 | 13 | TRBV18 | TGTGCCAGCCAAACAGGGGTGAACACTGAAGCTTTCTTT | CASQTGVNTEAFF
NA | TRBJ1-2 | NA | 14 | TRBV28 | TGTGCCAGCAGCCGTGGACAAGCCCCGGGAGGCTACACCTTC | CASSRGQAPGGYTF
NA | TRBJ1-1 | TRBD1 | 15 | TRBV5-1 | TGCGCCAGCAGCGTTTCAGGGGGCGGAAACACTGAAGCTTTCTTT | CASSVSGGGNTEAFF
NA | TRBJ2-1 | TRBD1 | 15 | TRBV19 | TGTGCCAGTAGTATCCTAGGACAGGGGGTGAATGAGCAGTTCTTC | CASSILGQGVNEQFF
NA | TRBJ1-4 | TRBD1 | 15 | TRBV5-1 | TGCGCCAGCAGGGCCTTGGGACAGCCTAATGAAAAACTGTTTTTT | CASRALGQPNEKLFF
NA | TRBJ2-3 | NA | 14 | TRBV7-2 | TGTGCCAGCAGCTTAGAGGGCCGCACAGATACGCAGTATTTT | CASSLEGRTDTQYF